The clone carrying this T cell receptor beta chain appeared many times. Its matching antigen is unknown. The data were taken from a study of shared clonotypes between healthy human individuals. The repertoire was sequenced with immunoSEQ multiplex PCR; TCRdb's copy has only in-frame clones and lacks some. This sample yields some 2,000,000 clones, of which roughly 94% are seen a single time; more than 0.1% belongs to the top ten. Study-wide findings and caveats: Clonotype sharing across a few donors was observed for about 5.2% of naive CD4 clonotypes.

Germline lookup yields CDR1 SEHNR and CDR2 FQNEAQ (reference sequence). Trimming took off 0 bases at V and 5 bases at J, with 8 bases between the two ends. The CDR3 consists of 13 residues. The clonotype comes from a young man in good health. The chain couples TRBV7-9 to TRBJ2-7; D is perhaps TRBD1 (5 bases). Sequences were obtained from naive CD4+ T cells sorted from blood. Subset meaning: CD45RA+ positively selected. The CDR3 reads CASSLAHRNEQYF. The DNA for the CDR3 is TGTGCCAGCAGCTTAGCCCACAGGAACGAGCAGTACTTC. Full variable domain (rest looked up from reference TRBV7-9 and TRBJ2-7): DTGVSQNPRHKITKRGQNVTFRCDPISEHNRLYWYRQTLGQGPEFLTYFQNEAQLEKSRLLSDRFSAERPKGSFSTLEIQRTEQGDSAMYLCASSLAHRNEQYFGPGTRLTVT.